This T cell receptor (beta chain) originates from a study of T-cell reconstitution after alpha-beta-depleted transplantation in children. The study's findings and limits: Hyperexpanded clones declined; after one year, newly produced T cells mostly supplied diversity. After transplant, at about two months, alpha-beta T cells were reportedly derived from several hundred expanded graft clones. Recipient T cells and thymic progenitors that survived were the source of the high TCRbeta diversity seen at day 60 in some patients.

Using unique molecular identifiers, the investigators prepared the TCRbeta library. TCRdb re-called the PCR reads with MiXCR, one entry per CDR3 protein. Here the sample spans around 270,000 distinct CDR3 sequences, roughly 7.8% being singletons. This clonotype was counted many times. Antigen: not known. CDR1 MNHEY and CDR2 SMNVEV come from the germline V gene (reference sequence). Trimming cost V 2 bases and J 4 bases, with 12 bases left between them. The CDR3 is 14 amino acids. The rearrangement joins TRBV27 to TRBJ2-7, with D uncertain. The source was peripheral blood, collected 360 days after TCRalphabeta/CD19-depleted stem cell transplant. The clonotype comes from a female patient between 2 and 15 years old who had a stem cell transplant for Fanconi anemia, so the T cells may come from the graft donor. CDR3 amino acids: CASSLKAQFYEQYF. The CDR3 region has the DNA TGTGCCAGCAGTTTAAAGGCCCAATTTTACGAGCAGTACTTC.